This T cell receptor beta chain was retrieved from a study of blood T cell repertoires in COVID-19. Study context: From T cells, B-cell-depleted T cells, or PBMCs came the material, which was cDNA or gDNA.

Clones were read by immunoSEQ multiplex PCR, and TCRdb kept only the in-frame ones, dropping some. The sample shows 280,000 or so clones, roughly 88% of them seen only once. The V gene's germline CDR1 is SGHTA and CDR2 FQGNSA. The CDR3 sequence is 11 residues long. V lost 5 bases to trimming and J lost 6 bases, with 5 bases between them. The sample taken for sequencing was peripheral blood. V is TRBV7-2 and J is TRBJ2-1; D is unresolved. This TCR came from a woman in her twenties or thirties who had recovered from COVID-19. CDR3 bases: TGTGCCAGCAGCGCACTCAATGAGCAGTTCTTC. This sequence encodes CASSALNEQFF.